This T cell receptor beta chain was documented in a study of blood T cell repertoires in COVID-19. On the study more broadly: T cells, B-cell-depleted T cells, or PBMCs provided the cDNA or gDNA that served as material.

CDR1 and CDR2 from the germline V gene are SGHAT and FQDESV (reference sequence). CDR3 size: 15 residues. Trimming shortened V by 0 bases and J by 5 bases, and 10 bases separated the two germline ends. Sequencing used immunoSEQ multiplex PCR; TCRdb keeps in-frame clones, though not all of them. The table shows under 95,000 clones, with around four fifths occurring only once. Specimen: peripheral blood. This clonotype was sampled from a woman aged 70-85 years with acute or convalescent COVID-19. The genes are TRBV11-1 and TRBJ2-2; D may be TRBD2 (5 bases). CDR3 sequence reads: CASSLASGGTGELFF. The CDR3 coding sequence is TGTGCCAGCAGCTTAGCGTCAGGAGGAACCGGGGAGCTGTTTTTT.